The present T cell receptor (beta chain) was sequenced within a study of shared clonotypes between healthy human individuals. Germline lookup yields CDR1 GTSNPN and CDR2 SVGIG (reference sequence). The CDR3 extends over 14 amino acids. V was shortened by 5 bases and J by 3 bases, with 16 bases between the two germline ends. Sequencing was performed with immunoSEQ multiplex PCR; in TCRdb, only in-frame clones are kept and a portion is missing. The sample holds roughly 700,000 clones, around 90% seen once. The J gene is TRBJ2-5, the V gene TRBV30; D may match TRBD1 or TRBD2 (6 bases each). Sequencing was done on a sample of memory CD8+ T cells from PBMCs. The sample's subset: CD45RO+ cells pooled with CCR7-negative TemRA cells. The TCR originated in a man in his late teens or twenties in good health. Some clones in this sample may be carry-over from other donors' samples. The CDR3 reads CAWLKSGAEETQYF. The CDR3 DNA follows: TGTGCCTGGCTCAAATCGGGGGCCGAAGAGACCCAGTACTTC.